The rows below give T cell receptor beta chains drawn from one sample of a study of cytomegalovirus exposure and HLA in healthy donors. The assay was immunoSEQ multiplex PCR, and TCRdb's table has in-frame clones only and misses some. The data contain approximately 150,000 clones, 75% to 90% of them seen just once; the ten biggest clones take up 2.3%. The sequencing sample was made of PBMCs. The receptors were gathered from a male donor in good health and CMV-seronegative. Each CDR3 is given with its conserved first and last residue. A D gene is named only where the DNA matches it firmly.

CDR3: CASSLGQTGGETQYF; D: TRBD2; V: TRBV2; J: TRBJ2-5
CDR3: CASSLDRVSTDTQYF; D: NA; V: TRBV5-1; J: TRBJ2-3
CDR3: CASSLLGRTGELFF; D: TRBD2; V: TRBV6-5; J: TRBJ2-2
CDR3: CASSLHPGAKHRELFF; D: NA; V: TRBV5-1; J: TRBJ2-2
CDR3: CASSPDRGRRNTEAFF; D: TRBD1; V: TRBV28; J: TRBJ1-1
CDR3: CASSPHRLAGGGNEQFF; D: TRBD2; V: TRBV19; J: TRBJ2-1
CDR3: CASNPTGVSYNEQFF; D: TRBD1; V: TRBV6-5; J: TRBJ2-1
CDR3: CASSGGRGGDTEAFF; D: TRBD1; V: TRBV10-1; J: TRBJ1-1
CDR3: CASSQGQGVTEAFF; D: TRBD1; V: TRBV4-3; J: TRBJ1-1
CDR3: CASSLGTSGGDEQFF; D: TRBD2; V: TRBV5-1; J: TRBJ2-1
CDR3: CASSLGRGRNTEAFF; D: NA; V: TRBV4-1; J: TRBJ1-1
CDR3: CASSPTDYRGSEAFF; D: TRBD1; V: TRBV5-1; J: TRBJ1-1